This TCR beta chain was sequenced in a study of T cell repertoires in cytomegalovirus infection. Study in general: TCR beta signatures that were public indicated CMV infection and matching HLA type.

One entry per CDR3 protein results from TCRdb running MiXCR on the reads. Of roughly 630,000 distinct CDR3 sequences listed, 20% to 25% are singletons. This clonotype was counted many times. Germline loops: CDR1 MDHEN, CDR2 SYDVKM. The CDR3 totals 16 residues. The V and J ends lost 6 bases and 0 bases respectively, with 15 bases between them. The sample was CD8+ T cells from PBMCs. The sequence was collected from a human donor in good health (CMV status not recorded). Some clones in this sample may be carry-over from other donors' samples. The chain employs TRBV28 and TRBJ2-1; a weak D match, TRBD2 (5 bases). CDR3 DNA: TGTGCCAGCAGGGCGCCCGGGGTGGGCTCCTACAATGAGCAGTTCTTC. As protein: CASRAPGVGSYNEQFF.